Listed below are T cell receptor beta chains from one sample, sequenced in a study of T cell repertoires in cytomegalovirus infection. MiXCR, applied by TCRdb to the reads, yields one record per CDR3 protein. The data show 800,000 to 950,000 distinct CDR3 sequences, approximately 29% seen once. The antigens of these receptors remain unknown. The sequencing used cultured CD8+ T cells from PBMCs, collected from culture after CMV antigen stimulation. Receptor source: a human donor in good health (CMV status not recorded). Some clones in this sample may be carry-over from other donors' samples. The CDR3 runs from the conserved cysteine through the conserved F or W. D genes are given only for firm matches. Clone size is stated in some rows and not others, as once, few, many or a class when expanded.

>TRBJ2-3|many|TRBV12-3/TRBV12-4|TRBD2
TGTGCCAGCAGTTTTCGACTAGCGGGGGTACCTAGCACAGATACGCAGTATTTT
CASSFRLAGVPSTDTQYF
>TRBJ1-2|-|TRBV5-4|-
TGTGCCAGCAGCTTGGTGGCAGATAACTATGGCTACACCTTC
CASSLVADNYGYTF
>TRBJ2-7|few|TRBV6-1|-
TGTGCCAGCAGTGATGGACAGAGCCGATCCTACGAGCAGTACTTC
CASSDGQSRSYEQYF
>TRBJ2-1|few|TRBV4-2|-
TGTGCCAGCAGGCCGAGGGCCCGGGAACGGAACGATGAGCAGTTCTTC
CASRPRARERNDEQFF
>TRBJ2-1|-|TRBV29-1|-
TGCAGCGTTGGGACCAGTTACAATGAGCAGTTCTTC
CSVGTSYNEQFF
>TRBJ2-4|-|TRBV7-9|TRBD1
TGTGCCAGCAGCGCTTTTACAGGGGGCAAAAACATTCAGTACTTC
CASSAFTGGKNIQYF
>TRBJ2-1|few|TRBV7-8|TRBD2
TGTGCCAGCAGCTTTAGTGGACTAGCGGGGGGGCTCTTCGTGCAGTTCTTC
CASSFSGLAGGLFVQFF
>TRBJ1-1|many|TRBV7-8|-
TGTGCCAGCAGCCCCGGTTGGACTGAAGCTTTCTTT
CASSPGWTEAFF
>TRBJ2-1|-|TRBV6-1|TRBD1
TGTGCCAGCACGCTTGACAGGGGGCGCGGGTCGAACCCCAATGAGCAGTTCTTC
CASTLDRGRGSNPNEQFF
>TRBJ2-7|many|TRBV7-7|TRBD1
TGTGCTAGCAGCCCCAGGGGGCCTGGCGAGCAGTACTTC
CASSPRGPGEQYF
>TRBJ2-7|-|TRBV12-3/TRBV12-4|TRBD1
TGTGCCAGCAGCGATGGGACAGGGCCCTACGAGCAGTACTTC
CASSDGTGPYEQYF
>TRBJ2-5|-|TRBV4-1|TRBD2
TGCGCCAGCAGCCAAGGATCAAGCGGGGCCTCGTCCCAAGAGACCCAGTACTTC
CASSQGSSGASSQETQYF
>TRBJ2-7|-|TRBV7-7|TRBD1
TGTGCTAGCAGCGCCGGGGGTCGCCGACAGGGGCCCAACGAGCAGTACTTC
CASSAGGRRQGPNEQYF
>TRBJ1-5|-|TRBV5-1|-
TGCGCCAGCAGCTTGGGAGAAAATAGCAATCAGCCCCAGCATTTT
CASSLGENSNQPQHF
>TRBJ2-4|once|TRBV4-1|-
TGCGCCAGCAGACCTAGGGACCAAAACATTCAGTACTTC
CASRPRDQNIQYF
>TRBJ1-2|-|TRBV4-2|-
TGTGCCAGCAGCCAAGATAGCGAGGGAAGGTCGGGGGAGGGCTACACCTTC
CASSQDSEGRSGEGYTF
>TRBJ2-3|few|TRBV19|TRBD2
TGTGCCAGCCTCCCAGGACTAGCGGACCCAGGGGATACGCAGTATTTT
CASLPGLADPGDTQYF
>TRBJ2-1|few|TRBV4-2|TRBD1
TGTGCCAGCAGCCGTATGACAGGGTTGAATGAGCAGTTCTTC
CASSRMTGLNEQFF
>TRBJ1-5|many|TRBV12-3/TRBV12-4|TRBD1
TGTGCCAGCAGTTGGGACAGGGTGTATCAGCCCCAGCATTTT
CASSWDRVYQPQHF
>TRBJ2-7|-|TRBV29-1|TRBD1
TGCAGCGTCGGGACAGGACCCTACGAGCAGTACTTC
CSVGTGPYEQYF